Sequencing of this TCR beta chain was carried out in a study of shared clonotypes between healthy human individuals. Method: immunoSEQ multiplex PCR; TCRdb's copy keeps in-frame clones and lacks some. The sample lists about 2.4 million clones; around 90% were seen once. The CDR3 has 13 residues. Germline V gene data show CDR1 as ENHRY and CDR2 as SYGVKD. V shed 8 bases, J shed 7 bases, and the junction held 7 bases outside the gene matches. The chain employs TRBV10-3 and TRBJ2-2; the match to TRBD2 covers 7 bases. The receptor comes from a man aged 18 to 30 in good health. The specimen was naive CD4+ T cells sorted from blood. This sample's subset: CD45RA+ positively selected. In DNA form, the CDR3 reads TGTGCCATCGGGGGAGGGAGGAGCGGGGAGCTGTTTTTT. It is translated as CAIGGGRSGELFF.